This T cell receptor beta chain was sequenced for a study of monozygotic twins with inflammatory bowel disease. General study findings and limits: Repertoire likeness was no different across concordant and discordant twins, perhaps owing to restricted power. In these data, no single strong IBD-associated signal or clonotype received support.

Regarding this clonotype: Its antigen is as yet unknown.

Per germline, CDR1 LGHNA and CDR2 YSLEER. The CDR3 contains 15 residues. TCRdb reanalyzed the 5' RACE reads and collapses them to one entry per CDR3 protein, without DNA. Its listing shows roughly 140,000 distinct CDR3 sequences. The TCR comes from a human donor with ulcerative colitis or Crohn's disease, or a healthy co-twin of an affected twin (not recorded which). This chain links TRBV4-3 with TRBJ1-1. The sample consisted of blood. CDR3 in amino acids: CASSQEAVLNTEAFF.